A single sample gave rise to the 22 T cell receptor beta chains below, sequenced in a study of blood T cell repertoires in COVID-19. Assay used: immunoSEQ multiplex PCR; TCRdb lists only in-frame clones, some missing. This table has fewer than 250,000 clones, approximately 90% appearing once. Sequencing was done on a sample of peripheral blood. Receptors originate from a young man with COVID-19, enrolled during active disease.

This chain connects TRBV19 to TRBJ1-5; D not resolved. Germline V gene sequence: CDR1 LNHDA, CDR2 SQIVND (reference sequence). V lost 7 bases and J 7 bases, leaving 14 bases between the germline ends. This CDR3 has 13 amino acids. The CDR3 loop is CASTPLAGQPQHF. Written as DNA, the CDR3 is TGTGCCAGTACACCCCTGGCAGGACAGCCCCAGCATTTT.

J is TRBJ1-1 and V is TRBV27; D not certain. This CDR3 is 15 amino acids long. Germline V gene lookup returns CDR1 MNHEY and CDR2 SMNVEV (reference sequence). Between the trimmed V and J ends, which lost 6 bases and 0 bases, there was a span of 14 bases. The DNA for the CDR3 is TGTGCCAGCAGGTCCGAAGCTGGGCTGAACACTGAAGCTTTCTTT. Residues: CASRSEAGLNTEAFF.

The rearrangement uses TRBV6-4 and TRBJ2-1; 15 bases map to TRBD2. Germline V gene data show CDR1 as MRHNA and CDR2 as SNTAGT. The CDR3 is 15 amino acids. V was clipped by 8 bases and J by 8 bases; unmatched bases: 7. For the CDR3, the DNA is TGTGCCAGCCGAGGGACTAGCGGGGGGTTGGATGAGCAGTTCTTC. It translates to CASRGTSGGLDEQFF.

A single count supports this clone. V usage is TRBV7-3 and J usage is TRBJ2-1; D unclear. The germline V gene has CDR1 SGHTA and CDR2 FQGTGA. V lost 0 bases and J 9 bases, leaving 12 bases between the germline ends. The CDR3 has 14 amino acids. CDR3 sequence (DNA): TGTGCCAGCAGCTTAACCTCAGGATTTGGTGAGCAGTTCTTC. Residues: CASSLTSGFGEQFF.

The chain has TRBV5-1 and TRBJ2-5; TRBD1 aligns across 7 bases. CDR3 length: 13 residues. Per the germline V gene, CDR1 is SGHRS and CDR2 is YFSETQ. The ends lost 4 bases at V and 1 base at J; junction bases unmatched: 1. The CDR3 sequence: CASSRDSQETQYF. The CDR3 DNA reads TGCGCCAGCAGCCGGGACAGCCAAGAGACCCAGTACTTC.

The rearrangement joins TRBV4-3 to TRBJ1-2, with D uncertain. Germline CDR1 reads LGHNA; CDR2 reads YSLEER. The CDR3 extends over 16 amino acids. Trimming cost V 0 bases and J 4 bases, with 15 bases left between them. The CDR3 sequence is CASSQDMGGLVYGYTF. In DNA, the CDR3 is TGCGCCAGCAGCCAAGATATGGGAGGGTTGGTCTATGGCTACACCTTC.

This chain links TRBV7-2 with TRBJ2-7; the D gene is possibly TRBD1 (6 bases). Between the trimmed V and J ends, which lost 5 bases and 5 bases, there was a span of 13 bases. This CDR3 has 13 residues. Germline CDR1 reads SGHTA; CDR2 reads FQGNSA. CDR3 in amino acids: CASSPYRVNEQYF. In DNA, the CDR3 is TGTGCCAGCAGCCCGTACAGGGTAAACGAGCAGTACTTC.

The chain employs TRBV29-1 and TRBJ1-6, with D maybe TRBD1 (6 bases). This CDR3 is 13 amino acids long. V was clipped by 8 bases and J by 5 bases, with 13 bases between them. CDR1 is SQVTM and CDR2 is ANQGSEA in the germline V gene. Here the CDR3 reads CSPEDRNNSPLHF. DNA of the CDR3: TGCAGCCCCGAGGACAGAAATAATTCACCCCTCCACTTT.

CDR3 loop: CASSVGSSGLGGYTF. CDR3 nucleotides: TGTGCCAGCAGCGTAGGATCTTCAGGGCTCGGCGGCTACACCTTC. This chain joins TRBV9 and TRBJ1-2; TRBD1 is a possible D gene (5 bases). The V gene lost 0 bases and the J gene lost 8 bases, with 17 bases spanning the gap. This CDR3 is built from 15 residues. Germline loops: CDR1 SGDLS, CDR2 YYNGEE.

The rearrangement uses TRBV28 and TRBJ1-2; the D gene is possibly TRBD1 (5 bases). CDR1 MDHEN and CDR2 SYDVKM come from the germline V gene. V was clipped by 4 bases and J by 7 bases, with 16 bases between them. The CDR3 is 14 amino acids. The CDR3 DNA reads as TGTGCCAGCAGTTCCCTGGGACTATCCGCTGGCTACACCTTC. Its protein is CASSSLGLSAGYTF.

The chain carries TRBV2 and TRBJ2-3, with 8 bases aligning to TRBD2. The CDR3 has 17 residues. The junction had 19 bases not matched to a gene; V was cut back by 4 bases and J by 10 bases. Germline CDR1 is SNHLY and CDR2 is FYNNEI. The CDR3 spells CASSGLAGRLVREAQYF. Here the CDR3 DNA reads TGTGCCAGCAGTGGGCTAGCGGGCCGGTTGGTAAGGGAGGCGCAGTATTTT. Drawing the rest from reference TRBV2 and TRBJ2-3, the complete variable domain is EPEVTQTPSHQVTQMGQEVILRCVPISNHLYFYWYRQILGQKVEFLVSFYNNEISEKSEIFDDQFSVERPDGSNFTLKIRSTKLEDSAMYFCASSGLAGRLVREAQYFGPGTRLTVL.

The V and J genes are TRBV29-1 and TRBJ2-1; no reliable D call. CDR1 and CDR2 from the germline V gene are SQVTM and ANQGSEA. The V end lost 3 bases, the J end lost 6 bases, and 12 bases lay between the germline ends. The CDR3 covers 13 residues. The CDR3 reads CSVERSRRNEQFF. The CDR3 DNA follows: TGCAGCGTTGAGCGGTCCCGGCGCAATGAGCAGTTCTTC.

The chain couples TRBV7-2 to TRBJ1-1; the D is unclear. Germline V CDR1 and CDR2: SGHTA, FQGNSA. V was cut by 1 base and J by 2 bases, with 8 bases left in between. This CDR3 region has 14 residues. The CDR3 coding sequence is TGTGCCAGCAGCTTAGACGGGTTAAACACTGAAGCTTTCTTT. Amino acid sequence: CASSLDGLNTEAFF.

J is TRBJ2-3 and V is TRBV4-2; D is unclear. The CDR3 has 13 amino acids. Germline V CDR1 and CDR2: LGHNA, YNFKEQ. Trimming stripped 0 bases from V and 6 bases from J, with 7 bases between. CDR3 sequence: CASSQDIPDTQYF. The CDR3, as DNA: TGTGCCAGCAGCCAAGATATCCCGGATACGCAGTATTTT.

This sequence joins TRBV10-3 and TRBJ1-2, with TRBD1 matching over 7 bases. This CDR3 contains 13 residues. V was clipped by 5 bases and J by 4 bases; unmatched bases: 4. CDR1 is ENHRY and CDR2 is SYGVKD in the germline V gene. CDR3 nucleotides: TGTGCCATCAGTAGCGACAGGGCCTATGGCTACACCTTC. Its translation: CAISSDRAYGYTF.

The chain links TRBV7-3 to TRBJ2-2; 11 bases fit TRBD2. The J segment lost 4 bases and the V segment lost 5 bases, leaving 3 bases of the junction unmatched. Germline CDR1 and CDR2: SGHTA and FQGTGA. CDR3 length: 15 amino acids. DNA of the CDR3: TGTGCCAGCAGCACCACTAGCGGGAGCACCGGGGAGCTGTTTTTT. It translates to CASSTTSGSTGELFF.

The chain recombines TRBV11-3 with TRBJ1-1; no firm D call. Per the germline V gene, CDR1 is SGHNT and CDR2 is YENEEA. Trimming took off 3 bases at V and 1 base at J, with 6 bases between the two ends. The CDR3 is 13 residues long. The CDR3 region has the DNA TGTGCCAGCAGCTTGAACAGGAACACTGAAGCTTTCTTT. As protein: CASSLNRNTEAFF. Combining the CDR3 with reference TRBV11-3 and TRBJ1-1 gives the whole variable domain EAGVVQSPRYKIIEKKQPVAFWCNPISGHNTLYWYLQNLGQGPELLIRYENEEAVDDSQLPKDRFSAERLKGVDSTLKIQPAELGDSAVYLCASSLNRNTEAFFGQGTRLTVV.

This clone appeared a single time. J is TRBJ2-1 and V is TRBV28; 8 nucleotides align to TRBD2. The germline gives CDR1 MDHEN, CDR2 SYDVKM. The CDR3 is made up of 11 amino acids. The ends lost 3 bases at V and 15 bases at J; junction bases unmatched: 4. The CDR3 reads CASSFGGVTFF. CDR3 nucleotide sequence: TGTGCCAGCAGTTTCGGGGGGGTAACGTTCTTC.

The chain links TRBV29-1 to TRBJ1-1, with D maybe TRBD1 (5 bases). CDR1 is SQVTM and CDR2 is ANQGSEA in the germline V gene. The ends were cut back, 6 bases at V and 5 bases at J, with 16 bases in the middle. The CDR3 runs to 13 residues. The CDR3 DNA reads as TGCAGCGTGTACCACAGGATGTTTACTGAAGCTTTCTTT. As protein: CSVYHRMFTEAFF.

The CDR3 region has the DNA TGTGCCACCAGCAGAGATACGGAGGTTATGAAGGTAGCTTTCTTT. Translation: CATSRDTEVMKVAFF. The chain uses TRBV15 and TRBJ1-1; D is uncertain. The CDR3 extends over 15 amino acids. V was pared by 0 bases and J by 10 bases, with 18 bases between. CDR1 is LNHNV and CDR2 is YYDKDF in the germline V gene (reference sequence).

V usage is TRBV11-3 and J usage is TRBJ1-2; D gene unclear. The CDR3 sequence is 10 residues long. The V gene's germline CDR1 is SGHNT and CDR2 YENEEA. V shed 5 bases and J shed 6 bases, with 4 bases lying between them. The CDR3 reads CASSPNGYTF. The CDR3 DNA reads TGTGCCAGCAGCCCTAATGGCTACACCTTC.

This chain connects TRBV14 to TRBJ2-7; D is perhaps TRBD1 (6 bases). With 1 base removed from V and 0 bases from J, the gap between germline ends came to 10 bases. The germline V gene has CDR1 SGHDN and CDR2 FVKESK. The CDR3 sequence is 15 residues long. Written as DNA, the CDR3 is TGTGCCAGCAGCCAAGCGACAGGTTACTCCTACGAGCAGTACTTC. Translation: CASSQATGYSYEQYF.